Listed here is a single T cell receptor (beta chain). The antigen remains unidentified. The data belong to a study of post-analysis software for immune sequencing data. Background on the study: The disease courses spanned relapsing-remitting, secondary progressive and progressive-relapsing forms of multiple sclerosis.

The CDR3 consists of 15 residues. CDR1 and CDR2 (germline): LGHDT, YNNKEL (reference sequence). The V end lost 2 bases, the J end lost 6 bases, and 17 bases lay between the germline ends. Unique molecular identifiers featured in each of the TCR beta cDNA libraries. Hundreds of thousands of cDNA molecules were obtained from approximately 0.91 to 9.4 million T cells. TCRdb ran MiXCR on the PCR reads and lists one entry per CDR3 protein. The profile covers about 760,000 distinct CDR3 sequences, with roughly 27% appearing a single time and approximately 0.55% taken by the ten largest. Points from the study as a whole: Pronounced co-clustering by F measure was evident among identically batched samples. Compared against controls, patients with multiple sclerosis displayed significantly lower normalized Chao1 diversity. The study found TRBV5-6, TRBV5-1 and TRBV20-1 among a handful of TRBV segments more frequent in patients than controls.

The sequencing input was blood. The TCR originated in a girl aged 5 to 17 with multiple sclerosis. This rearrangement joins TRBV3-1 to TRBJ2-7, with D possibly TRBD1 on 5 matching bases. The chain's CDR3 is CASSQSKWQGGEQYF. The DNA for the CDR3 is TGTGCCAGCAGCCAATCTAAGTGGCAGGGTGGCGAGCAGTACTTC.